This T cell receptor beta chain was identified in a study of cytomegalovirus exposure and HLA in healthy donors. With 3 bases removed from V and 8 bases from J, the gap between germline ends came to 10 bases. Germline V gene sequence: CDR1 MDHEN, CDR2 SYDVKM. There are 12 residues in the CDR3. Primers: 60 Vbeta forward and 13 Jbeta reverse. Assay used: immunoSEQ multiplex PCR; TCRdb lists only in-frame clones, some missing. In the table there are about 130,000 clones, roughly 82% of which are singletons. Specimen: PBMCs. This rearrangement joins TRBV28 to TRBJ1-1, with TRBD1 as a possible D gene (5 bases). The sequence was collected from a male donor in good health and CMV-seropositive. The CDR3 region has the DNA TGTGCCAGCAGTTTGGGTGCAGGGGAAGCTTTCTTT. Translating gives CASSLGAGEAFF. The whole variable domain, filled in from reference TRBV28 and TRBJ1-1, reads DVKVTQSSRYLVKRTGEKVFLECVQDMDHENMFWYRQDPGLGLRLIYFSYDVKMKEKGDIPEGYSVSREKKERFSLILESASTNQTSMYLCASSLGAGEAFFGQGTRLTVV.